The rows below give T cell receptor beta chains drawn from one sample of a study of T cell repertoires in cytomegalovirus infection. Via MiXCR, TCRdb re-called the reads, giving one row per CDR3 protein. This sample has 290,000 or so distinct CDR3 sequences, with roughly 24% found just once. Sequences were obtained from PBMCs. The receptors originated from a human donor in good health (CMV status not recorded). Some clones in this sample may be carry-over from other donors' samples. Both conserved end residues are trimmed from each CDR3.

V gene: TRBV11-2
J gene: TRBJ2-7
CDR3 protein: ASSLERPTYEQY

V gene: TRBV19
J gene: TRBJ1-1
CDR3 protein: ASSSPGQEHTEAF

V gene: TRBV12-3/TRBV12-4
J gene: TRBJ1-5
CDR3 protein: ASAPGGGGQPQH

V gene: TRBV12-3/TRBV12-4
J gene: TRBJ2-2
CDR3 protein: ASSFSGANTGELF

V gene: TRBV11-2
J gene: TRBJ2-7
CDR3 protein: ASSLLVPNYEQY

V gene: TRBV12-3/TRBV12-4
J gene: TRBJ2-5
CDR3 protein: ASSLGGGSTETQY

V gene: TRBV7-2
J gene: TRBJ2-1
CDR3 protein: ASSRDSGSYNEQF

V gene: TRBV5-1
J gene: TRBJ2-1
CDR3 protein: ASSSMGDPSYNEQF

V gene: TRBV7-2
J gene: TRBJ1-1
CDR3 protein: ASSSQGVGAEAF

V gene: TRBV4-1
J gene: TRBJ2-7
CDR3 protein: ASRGFSYEQY

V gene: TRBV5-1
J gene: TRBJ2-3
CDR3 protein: ASSWGDREGSDTQY

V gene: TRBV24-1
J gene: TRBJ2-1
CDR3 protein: ATSDRGRFEQF

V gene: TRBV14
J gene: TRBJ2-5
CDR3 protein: ASSQDFRGGTQY

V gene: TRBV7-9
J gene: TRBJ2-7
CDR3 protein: ASNQVGGSYEQY

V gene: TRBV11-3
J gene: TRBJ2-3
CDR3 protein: ASSLGTSGRSDTQY

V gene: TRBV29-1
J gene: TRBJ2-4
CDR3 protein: SVAGGVLAKNIQY

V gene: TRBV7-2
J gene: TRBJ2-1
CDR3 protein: ASSRTSGPTDEQF

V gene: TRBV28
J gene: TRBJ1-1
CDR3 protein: ASSPYREGGIPEAF

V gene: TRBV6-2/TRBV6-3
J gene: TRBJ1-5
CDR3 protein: ASSRGPPNGQPQH

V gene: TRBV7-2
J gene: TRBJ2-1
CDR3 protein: ASSFDRGTYNEQF

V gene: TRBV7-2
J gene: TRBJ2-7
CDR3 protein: ASSLVQDSYEQY

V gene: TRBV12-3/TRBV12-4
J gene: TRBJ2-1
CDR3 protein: ASSFTRASQF

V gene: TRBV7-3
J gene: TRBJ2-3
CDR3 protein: ASSLILGSDTQY

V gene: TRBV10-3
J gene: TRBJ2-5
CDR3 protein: AISGRGEETQY

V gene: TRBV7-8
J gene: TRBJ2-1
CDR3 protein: ASSLAVRPWDEQF

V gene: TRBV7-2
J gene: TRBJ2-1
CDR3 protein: ASSLGLAGGPYNEQF

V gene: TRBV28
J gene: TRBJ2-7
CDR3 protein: ASSSSWGALNSYEQY

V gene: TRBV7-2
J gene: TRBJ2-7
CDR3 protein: ASSSAAGAYEQY

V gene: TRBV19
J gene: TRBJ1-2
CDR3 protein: ASSTSRGADYGYT

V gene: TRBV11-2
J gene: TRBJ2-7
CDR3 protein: ASSLERRGYEQY

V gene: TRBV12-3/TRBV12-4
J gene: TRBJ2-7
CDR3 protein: ASSLTASNEQY

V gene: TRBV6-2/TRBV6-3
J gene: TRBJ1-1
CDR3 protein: ASSYARFGMNTEAF

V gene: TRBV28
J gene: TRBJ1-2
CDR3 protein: ASSTTGGYT